A selection of T cell receptor beta chains follows, all from one sample in a study of shared clonotypes between healthy human individuals. The protocol was immunoSEQ multiplex PCR, while the TCRdb copy is restricted to in-frame clones and leaves out a portion. The table records about 1 million clones, about three quarters of them present only once. The sample consisted of memory CD4+ T cells sorted from blood. The receptors stem from a man aged 18 to 35 in good health. Each CDR3 is given with its conserved first and last residue. A D gene is named only where the DNA matches it firmly. Expanded clones get a size class; other rows say once, few or many, or leave the size out.

v_call,j_call,clone_size,d_call,cdr3_aa,cdr3_nt
TRBV7-2,TRBJ2-5,few,.,CASRNRVQETQYF,TGTGCCAGCAGGAACAGGGTCCAAGAGACCCAGTACTTC
TRBV7-9,TRBJ1-1,.,.,CASGAGLNTEAFF,TGTGCCAGCGGAGCCGGGCTGAACACTGAAGCTTTCTTT
TRBV21-1,TRBJ1-6,few,.,CASSKRRGQDRGNSPLHF,TGTGCCAGCAGCAAACGGAGGGGACAGGACCGAGGTAATTCACCCCTCCACTTT
TRBV7-9,TRBJ1-4,.,.,CASSLGQANEKLFF,TGTGCCAGCAGCCTAGGACAAGCTAATGAAAAACTGTTTTTT
TRBV5-6,TRBJ2-7,.,.,CASSPWDRDYEQYF,TGTGCCAGCAGCCCGTGGGACCGAGACTACGAGCAGTACTTC
TRBV18,TRBJ2-7,.,.,CASSPPDRTGFYEQYF,TGTGCCAGCTCACCGCCCGACAGGACCGGATTTTACGAGCAGTACTTC
TRBV30,TRBJ2-7,.,.,CAWSRGGSGNYEQYF,TGTGCCTGGAGTCGCGGTGGCAGTGGGAACTACGAGCAGTACTTC
TRBV10-3,TRBJ2-2,few,TRBD2,CAISNPDGGGGELFF,TGTGCCATCAGTAACCCCGATGGGGGGGGCGGGGAGCTGTTTTTT
TRBV30,TRBJ1-2,.,.,CAWSVRGGWNYGYTF,TGTGCCTGGAGTGTACGAGGGGGGTGGAACTATGGCTACACCTTC
TRBV2,TRBJ2-3,.,.,CASSTPSEGTQYF,TGTGCCAGCAGCACACCTTCCGAGGGTACGCAGTATTTT
TRBV6-6,TRBJ1-1,.,TRBD1,CASSYSWGQAEAFF,TGTGCCAGCAGTTACTCGTGGGGACAGGCTGAAGCTTTCTTT
TRBV5-1,TRBJ2-2,.,.,CASSLGWAGNTGELFF,TGCGCCAGCAGCTTGGGATGGGCAGGGAACACCGGGGAGCTGTTTTTT
TRBV19,TRBJ2-7,.,TRBD2,CASSAGLAPYEQYF,TGTGCCAGTAGTGCGGGACTAGCTCCCTACGAGCAGTACTTC
TRBV10-3,TRBJ2-1,many,TRBD2,CAINAGLEDNEQFF,TGTGCCATCAACGCGGGACTAGAGGATAATGAGCAGTTCTTC
TRBV5-1,TRBJ2-2,.,TRBD2,CASSLETSGGAPGGELFF,TGCGCCAGCAGCTTGGAAACTAGCGGGGGGGCCCCCGGCGGGGAGCTGTTTTTT
TRBV7-9,TRBJ2-1,.,.,CASSLAGPSNEQFF,TGTGCCAGCAGCTTAGCCGGGCCATCCAATGAGCAGTTCTTC
TRBV10-3,TRBJ1-6,.,.,CAISEDPGVPSYNSPLHF,TGTGCCATCAGTGAAGATCCCGGGGTACCCTCCTATAATTCACCCCTCCACTTT
TRBV6-1,TRBJ2-3,.,.,CASSENRGGQDTQYF,TGTGCCAGCAGTGAAAACCGCGGGGGACAAGATACGCAGTATTTT
TRBV4-1,TRBJ2-3,.,.,CASLGTDTQYF,TGCGCCAGCTTGGGGACAGATACGCAGTATTTT